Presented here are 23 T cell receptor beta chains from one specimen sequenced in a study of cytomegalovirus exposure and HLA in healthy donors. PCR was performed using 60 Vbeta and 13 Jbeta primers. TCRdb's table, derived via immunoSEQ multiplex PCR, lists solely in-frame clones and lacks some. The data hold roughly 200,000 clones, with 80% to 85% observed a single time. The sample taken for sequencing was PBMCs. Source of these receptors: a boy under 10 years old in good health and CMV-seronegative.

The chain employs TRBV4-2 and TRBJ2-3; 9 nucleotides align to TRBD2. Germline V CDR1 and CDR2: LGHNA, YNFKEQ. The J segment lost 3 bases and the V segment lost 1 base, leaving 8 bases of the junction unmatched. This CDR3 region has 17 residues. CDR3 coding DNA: TGTGCCAGCAGCCAAGGCTCAGCGGGGGGTGGGACAGATACGCAGTATTTT. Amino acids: CASSQGSAGGGTDTQYF.

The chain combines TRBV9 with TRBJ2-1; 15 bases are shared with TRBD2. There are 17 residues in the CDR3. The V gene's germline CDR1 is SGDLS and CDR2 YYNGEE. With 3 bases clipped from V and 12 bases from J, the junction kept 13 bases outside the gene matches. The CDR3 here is CASSGGLAGGPVIGQFF. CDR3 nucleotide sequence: TGTGCCAGCAGCGGCGGACTAGCGGGGGGGCCCGTTATTGGGCAGTTCTTC.

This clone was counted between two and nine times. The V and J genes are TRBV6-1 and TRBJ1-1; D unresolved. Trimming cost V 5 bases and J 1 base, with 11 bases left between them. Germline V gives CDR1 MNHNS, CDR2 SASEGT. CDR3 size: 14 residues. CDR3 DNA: TGTGCCAGCAGTCCTCGTCGGGAGAACACTGAAGCTTTCTTT. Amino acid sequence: CASSPRRENTEAFF.

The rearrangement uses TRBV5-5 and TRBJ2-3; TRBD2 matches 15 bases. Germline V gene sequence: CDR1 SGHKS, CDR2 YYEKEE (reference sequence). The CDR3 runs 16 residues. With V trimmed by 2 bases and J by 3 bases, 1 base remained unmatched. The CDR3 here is CASSLGLAGGTDTQYF. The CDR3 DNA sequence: TGTGCCAGCAGCTTAGGACTAGCGGGGGGGACAGATACGCAGTATTTT.

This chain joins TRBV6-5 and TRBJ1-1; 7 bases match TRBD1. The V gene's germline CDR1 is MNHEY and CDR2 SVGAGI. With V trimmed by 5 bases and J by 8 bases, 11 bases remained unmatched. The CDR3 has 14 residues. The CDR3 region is CASSPLEGASEAFF. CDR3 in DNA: TGTGCCAGCAGTCCCCTTGAGGGGGCGTCGGAAGCTTTCTTT.

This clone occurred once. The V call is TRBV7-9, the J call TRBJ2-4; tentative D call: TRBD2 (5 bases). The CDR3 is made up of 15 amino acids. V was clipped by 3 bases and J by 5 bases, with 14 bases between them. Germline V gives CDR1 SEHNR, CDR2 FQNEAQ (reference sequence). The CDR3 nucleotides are TGTGCCAGCAGCTTGTCGGGAACAATCCAAAACATTCAGTACTTC. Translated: CASSLSGTIQNIQYF.

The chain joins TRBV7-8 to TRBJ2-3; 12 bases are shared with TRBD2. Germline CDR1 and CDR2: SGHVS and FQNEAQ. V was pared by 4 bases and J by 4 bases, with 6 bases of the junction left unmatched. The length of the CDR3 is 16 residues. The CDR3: CASSSPGLAGSDTQYF. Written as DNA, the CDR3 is TGTGCCAGCAGCTCACCGGGACTAGCGGGTTCAGATACGCAGTATTTT.

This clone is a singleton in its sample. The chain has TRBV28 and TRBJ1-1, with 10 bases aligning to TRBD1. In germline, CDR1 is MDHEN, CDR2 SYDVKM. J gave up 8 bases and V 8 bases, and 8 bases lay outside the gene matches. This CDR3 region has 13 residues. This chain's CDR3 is CASRGQGTGEAFF. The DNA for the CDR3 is TGTGCCAGCCGGGGACAGGGGACCGGAGAAGCTTTCTTT.

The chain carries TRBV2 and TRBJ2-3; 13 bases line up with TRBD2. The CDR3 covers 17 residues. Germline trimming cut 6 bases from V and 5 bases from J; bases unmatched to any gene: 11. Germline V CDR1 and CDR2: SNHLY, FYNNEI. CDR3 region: CASSVLTSGGGGDTQYF. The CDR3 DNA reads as TGTGCCAGCAGCGTACTAACTAGCGGGGGGGGAGGAGATACGCAGTATTTT.

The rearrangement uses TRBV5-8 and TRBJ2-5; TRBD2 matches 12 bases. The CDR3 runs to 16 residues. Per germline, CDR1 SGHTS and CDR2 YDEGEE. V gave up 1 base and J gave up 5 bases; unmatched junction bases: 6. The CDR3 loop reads CASSLLAGGPEETQYF. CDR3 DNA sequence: TGTGCCAGCAGCTTGCTAGCGGGAGGGCCGGAGGAGACCCAGTACTTC.

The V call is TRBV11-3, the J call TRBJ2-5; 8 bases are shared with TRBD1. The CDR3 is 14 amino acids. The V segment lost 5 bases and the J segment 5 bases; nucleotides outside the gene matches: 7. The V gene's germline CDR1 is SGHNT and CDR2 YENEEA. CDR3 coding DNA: TGTGCCAGCAGCGTCAGGGGGCTGGAGGAGACCCAGTACTTC. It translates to CASSVRGLEETQYF.

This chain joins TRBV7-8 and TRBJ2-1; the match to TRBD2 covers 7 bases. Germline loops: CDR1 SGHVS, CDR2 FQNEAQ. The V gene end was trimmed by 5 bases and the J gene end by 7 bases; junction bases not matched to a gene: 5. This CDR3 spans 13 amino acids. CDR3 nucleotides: TGTGCCAGCAGCCCTAGAGCGGGGAATGAGCAGTTCTTC. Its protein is CASSPRAGNEQFF.

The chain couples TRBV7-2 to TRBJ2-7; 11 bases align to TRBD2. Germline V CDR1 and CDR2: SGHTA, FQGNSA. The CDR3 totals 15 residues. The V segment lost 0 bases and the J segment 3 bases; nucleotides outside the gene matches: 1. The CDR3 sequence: CASSLATSGGYEQYF. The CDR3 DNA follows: TGTGCCAGCAGCTTAGCTACTAGCGGGGGCTACGAGCAGTACTTC.

The CDR3 here is CASSTNRDNTDTQYF. DNA of the CDR3: TGTGCCAGCAGTACCAACAGGGATAACACAGATACGCAGTATTTT. The chain joins TRBV6-6 to TRBJ2-3, with D perhaps TRBD1 (6 bases). The V gene's germline CDR1 is MNHNY and CDR2 SVGAGI (reference sequence). The V end was cut by 5 bases, the J end by 2 bases, with 14 bases between. This CDR3 is built from 15 residues.

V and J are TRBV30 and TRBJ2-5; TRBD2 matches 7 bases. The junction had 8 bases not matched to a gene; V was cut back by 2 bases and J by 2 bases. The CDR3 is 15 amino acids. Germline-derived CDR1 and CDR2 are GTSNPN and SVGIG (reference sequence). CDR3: CAWSLTSGGQETQYF. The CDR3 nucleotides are TGTGCCTGGAGTCTCACATCCGGGGGGCAAGAGACCCAGTACTTC.

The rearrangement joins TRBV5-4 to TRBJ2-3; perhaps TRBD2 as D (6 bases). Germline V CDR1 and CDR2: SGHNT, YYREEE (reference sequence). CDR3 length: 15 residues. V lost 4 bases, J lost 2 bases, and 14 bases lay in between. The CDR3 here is CASSPGLEFTDTQYF. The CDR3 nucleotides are TGTGCCAGCAGCCCGGGACTCGAGTTCACAGATACGCAGTATTTT.

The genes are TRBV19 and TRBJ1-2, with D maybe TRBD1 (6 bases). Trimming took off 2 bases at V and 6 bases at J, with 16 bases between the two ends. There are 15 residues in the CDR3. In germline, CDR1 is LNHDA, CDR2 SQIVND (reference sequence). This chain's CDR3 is CASSILQGSGDGYTF. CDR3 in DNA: TGTGCCAGTAGTATACTACAGGGTTCAGGGGATGGCTACACCTTC.

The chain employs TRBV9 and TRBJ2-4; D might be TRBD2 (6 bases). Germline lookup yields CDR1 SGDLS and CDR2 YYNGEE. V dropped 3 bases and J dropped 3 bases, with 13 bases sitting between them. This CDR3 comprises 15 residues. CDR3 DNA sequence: TGTGCCAGCAGCGCCTCCTTGGGGGGCAAAAACATTCAGTACTTC. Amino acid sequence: CASSASLGGKNIQYF.

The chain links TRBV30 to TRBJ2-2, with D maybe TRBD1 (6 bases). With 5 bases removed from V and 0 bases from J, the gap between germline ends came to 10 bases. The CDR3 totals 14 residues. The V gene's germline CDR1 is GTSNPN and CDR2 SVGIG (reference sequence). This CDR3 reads CAWCTGTNTGELFF. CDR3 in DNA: TGTGCCTGGTGTACAGGGACGAACACCGGGGAGCTGTTTTTT.

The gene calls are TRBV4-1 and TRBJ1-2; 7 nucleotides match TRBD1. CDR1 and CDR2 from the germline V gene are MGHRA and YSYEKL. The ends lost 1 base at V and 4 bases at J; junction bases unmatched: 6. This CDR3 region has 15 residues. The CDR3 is CASSQAGTVFYGYTF. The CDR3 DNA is TGCGCCAGCAGCCAAGCAGGGACAGTATTCTATGGCTACACCTTC.

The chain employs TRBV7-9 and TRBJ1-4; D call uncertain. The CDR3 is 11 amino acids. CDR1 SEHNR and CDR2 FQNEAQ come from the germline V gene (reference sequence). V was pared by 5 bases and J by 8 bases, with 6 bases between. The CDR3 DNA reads TGTGCCAGCAGCCCGGGGGAAAAACTGTTTTTT. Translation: CASSPGEKLFF.

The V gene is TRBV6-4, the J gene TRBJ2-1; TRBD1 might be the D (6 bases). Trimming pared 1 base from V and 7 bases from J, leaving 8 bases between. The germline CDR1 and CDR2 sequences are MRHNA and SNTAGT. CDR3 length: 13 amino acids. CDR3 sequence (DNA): TGTGCCAGCAGTGACTTTACAGGGAATGAGCAGTTCTTC. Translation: CASSDFTGNEQFF.

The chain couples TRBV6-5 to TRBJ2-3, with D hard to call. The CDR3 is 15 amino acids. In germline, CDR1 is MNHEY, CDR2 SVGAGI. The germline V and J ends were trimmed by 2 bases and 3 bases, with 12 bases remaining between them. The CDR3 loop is CASSYRRAATDTQYF. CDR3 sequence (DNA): TGTGCCAGCAGTTACCGGCGTGCGGCTACAGATACGCAGTATTTT.